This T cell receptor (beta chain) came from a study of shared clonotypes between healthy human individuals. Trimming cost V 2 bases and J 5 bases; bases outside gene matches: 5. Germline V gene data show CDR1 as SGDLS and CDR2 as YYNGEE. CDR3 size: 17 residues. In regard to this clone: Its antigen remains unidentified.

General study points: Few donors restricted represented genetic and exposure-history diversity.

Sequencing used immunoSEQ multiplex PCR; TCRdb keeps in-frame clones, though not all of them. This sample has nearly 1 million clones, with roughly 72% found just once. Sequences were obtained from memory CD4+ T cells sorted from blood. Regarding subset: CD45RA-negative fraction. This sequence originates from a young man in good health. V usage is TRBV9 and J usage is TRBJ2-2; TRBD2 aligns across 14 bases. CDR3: CASSVTSGRAMTGELFF. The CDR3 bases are TGTGCCAGCAGCGTGACTAGCGGGAGGGCCATGACCGGGGAGCTGTTTTTT. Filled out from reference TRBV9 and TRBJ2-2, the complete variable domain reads DSGVTQTPKHLITATGQRVTLRCSPRSGDLSVYWYQQSLDQGLQFLIQYYNGEERAKGNILERFSAQQFPDLHSELNLSSLELGDSALYFCASSVTSGRAMTGELFFGEGSRLTVL.